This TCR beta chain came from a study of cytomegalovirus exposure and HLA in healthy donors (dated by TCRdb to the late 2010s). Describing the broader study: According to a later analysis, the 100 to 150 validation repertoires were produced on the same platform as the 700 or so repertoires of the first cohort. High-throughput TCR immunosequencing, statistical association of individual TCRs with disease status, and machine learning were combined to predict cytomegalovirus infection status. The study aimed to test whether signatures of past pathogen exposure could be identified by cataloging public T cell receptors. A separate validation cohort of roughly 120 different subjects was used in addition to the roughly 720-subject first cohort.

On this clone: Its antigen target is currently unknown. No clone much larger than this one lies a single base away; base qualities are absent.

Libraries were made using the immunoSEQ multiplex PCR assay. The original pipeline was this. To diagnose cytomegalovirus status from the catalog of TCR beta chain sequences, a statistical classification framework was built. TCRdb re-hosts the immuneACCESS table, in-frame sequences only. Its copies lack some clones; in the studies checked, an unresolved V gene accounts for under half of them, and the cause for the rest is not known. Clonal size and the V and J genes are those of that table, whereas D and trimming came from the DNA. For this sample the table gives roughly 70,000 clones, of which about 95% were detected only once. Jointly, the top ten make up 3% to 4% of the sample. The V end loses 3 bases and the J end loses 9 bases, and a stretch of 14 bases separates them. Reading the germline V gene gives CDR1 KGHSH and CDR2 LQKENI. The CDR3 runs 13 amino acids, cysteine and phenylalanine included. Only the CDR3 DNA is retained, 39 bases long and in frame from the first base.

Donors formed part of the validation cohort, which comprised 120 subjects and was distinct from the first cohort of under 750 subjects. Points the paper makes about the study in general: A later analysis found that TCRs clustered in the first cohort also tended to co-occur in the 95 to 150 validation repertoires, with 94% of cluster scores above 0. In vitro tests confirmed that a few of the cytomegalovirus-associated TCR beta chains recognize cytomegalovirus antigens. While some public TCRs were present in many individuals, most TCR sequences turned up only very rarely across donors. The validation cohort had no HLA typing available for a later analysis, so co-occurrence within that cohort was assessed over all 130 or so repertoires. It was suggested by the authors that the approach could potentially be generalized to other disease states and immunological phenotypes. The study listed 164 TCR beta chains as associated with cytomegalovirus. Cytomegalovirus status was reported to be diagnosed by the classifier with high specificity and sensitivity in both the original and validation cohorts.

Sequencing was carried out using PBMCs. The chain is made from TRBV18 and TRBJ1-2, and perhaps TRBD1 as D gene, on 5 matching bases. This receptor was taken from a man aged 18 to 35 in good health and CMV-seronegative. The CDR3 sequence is CASSPYQGESYTF. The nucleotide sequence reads TGTGCCAGCTCACCCTACCAGGGTGAAAGCTACACCTTC. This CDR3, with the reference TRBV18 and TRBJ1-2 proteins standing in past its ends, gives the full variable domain NAGVMQNPRHLVRRRGQEARLRCSPMKGHSHVYWYRQLPEEGLKFMVYLQKENIIDESGMPKERFSAEFPKEGPSILRIQQVVRGDSAAYFCASSPYQGESYTFGSGTRLTVV.